A single sample gave rise to the 29 T cell receptor beta chains below, sequenced in a study of early T cells in non-severe SARS-CoV-2 infection. TCRdb ran MiXCR on the 5' RACE reads and lists one entry per CDR3 protein. The table shows tens of thousands of distinct CDR3 sequences, with roughly a tenth occurring only once. Sample: whole blood, taken at baseline. These receptors all stem from an adult who was a healthcare worker with PCR-confirmed SARS-CoV-2 infection or an uninfected control (not recorded which).

This clonotype was counted a few times. The chain is built from TRBV4-1 and TRBJ2-2; 10 bases line up with TRBD1. CDR1 and CDR2 from the germline V gene are MGHRA and YSYEKL. With 0 bases clipped from V and 9 bases from J, the junction kept 4 bases outside the gene matches. The CDR3 loop spans 15 amino acids. The CDR3, as DNA: TGCGCCAGCAGCCAAGAGGGACAGGGGATAAGGGAGCTGTTTTTT. Amino acids: CASSQEGQGIRELFF.

This clonotype showed up just a few times. The rearrangement joins TRBV19 to TRBJ2-1; the match to TRBD2 covers 12 bases. This CDR3 region has 14 residues. CDR1 is LNHDA, CDR2 SQIVND, per germline (reference sequence). V trimming: 6 bases; J trimming: 7 bases; junction bases outside the gene matches: 4. CDR3 sequence reads: CASRTSGGLNEQFF. CDR3 nucleotide sequence: TGTGCCAGTAGGACTAGCGGGGGCCTGAATGAGCAGTTCTTC.

In this sample, this clonotype turned up many times. This rearrangement joins TRBV5-4 to TRBJ2-2; possible D gene TRBD1, 6 bases. Looked up from germline, CDR1 is SGHNT and CDR2 is YYREEE (reference sequence). The CDR3 is 16 amino acids. Trimming removed 0 bases from V and 4 bases from J, with 13 bases in between. CDR3 DNA sequence: TGTGCCAGCAGCTTGGCCCAGCAGGGGCCCACCGGGGAGCTGTTTTTT. It specifies CASSLAQQGPTGELFF.

The chain employs TRBV18 and TRBJ1-1; D is ambiguous. The V and J ends lost 3 bases and 6 bases respectively, with 11 bases between them. Germline lookup yields CDR1 KGHSH and CDR2 LQKENI. The CDR3 length is 13 residues. In DNA form, the CDR3 reads TGTGCCAGCTCACCGGTTCCCCGGCCTGAAGCTTTCTTT. Its protein is CASSPVPRPEAFF.

Ten or more counts support this clonotype. The chain uses TRBV12-3 or TRBV12-4 and TRBJ1-1; TRBD1 might be the D (5 bases). Trimming removed 1 base at V and 1 base at J, with 13 bases between. CDR3 length equals 16 residues. This CDR3 reads CASSLGRGSANTEAFF. As DNA, the CDR3 is TGTGCCAGCAGTTTAGGGAGGGGCTCCGCGAACACTGAAGCTTTCTTT.

The gene calls are TRBV2 and TRBJ1-2, with 10 nucleotides matching TRBD1. CDR1 is SNHLY and CDR2 is FYNNEI in the germline V gene. V shed 8 bases and J 5 bases; nucleotides not matched to a gene: 5. There are 13 residues in the CDR3. The CDR3: CASLLDRGYGYTF. Here the CDR3 DNA reads TGTGCCAGCCTACTGGACAGGGGGTATGGCTACACCTTC.

This sequence joins TRBV7-2 and TRBJ2-7, with unresolved D. The germline CDR1 and CDR2 sequences are SGHTA and FQGNSA. V was pared by 5 bases and J by 3 bases, with 11 bases between. The CDR3 is 13 residues long. In DNA form, the CDR3 reads TGTGCCAGCAGCCCGATACGGCTCTACGAGCAGTACTTC. It codes for CASSPIRLYEQYF.

This clonotype was recorded at least ten times. This sequence joins TRBV18 and TRBJ1-1; 7 bases align to TRBD1. Germline V gene sequence: CDR1 KGHSH, CDR2 LQKENI. This CDR3 spans 13 amino acids. Unmatched junction bases numbered 0, after V lost 2 bases and J lost 3 bases. The DNA of the CDR3 is TGTGCCAGCTCACCAGGACAGGACACTGAAGCTTTCTTT. It is translated as CASSPGQDTEAFF.

The gene calls are TRBV2 and TRBJ1-4; D is undetermined. The CDR3 has 17 amino acids. Per the germline V gene, CDR1 is SNHLY and CDR2 is FYNNEI. Trimming took 3 bases from V and 0 from J, leaving 14 bases between them. In DNA, the CDR3 is TGTGCCAGCAGTGACGCGACATGGACGGCAACTAATGAAAAACTGTTTTTT. As protein: CASSDATWTATNEKLFF.

CDR3 bases: TGCAGTGCTAGACGGACTAGCGGGGATCACGAGCAGTACTTC. It codes for CSARRTSGDHEQYF. The V call is TRBV20-1, the J call TRBJ2-7; 12 nucleotides align to TRBD2. The CDR3 length is 14 residues. Trimming removed 2 bases from V and 5 bases from J; junction bases left unmatched: 4. Germline assignment: CDR1 DFQATT and CDR2 SNEGSKA (reference sequence).

The rearrangement uses TRBV20-1 and TRBJ1-2; D remains unclear. Per germline, CDR1 DFQATT and CDR2 SNEGSKA (reference sequence). The CDR3 is 13 residues long. The V gene lost 5 bases and the J gene lost 2 bases, with 12 bases spanning the gap. The CDR3 DNA reads as TGCAGTGCTGGGTTTAGTGAGAACTATGGCTACACCTTC. The encoded protein is CSAGFSENYGYTF.

The chain uses TRBV2 and TRBJ1-3; D call uncertain. The CDR3 contains 12 residues. V lost 9 bases and J 1 base, leaving 7 bases between the germline ends. Germline V gene sequence: CDR1 SNHLY, CDR2 FYNNEI. This chain's CDR3 is CARRLSGNTIYF. In DNA, the CDR3 is TGTGCCAGGAGACTTTCTGGAAACACCATATATTTT.

The table lists this clonotype with many counts. The V call is TRBV5-5, the J call TRBJ2-7; 8 bases agree with TRBD2. This CDR3 is 14 amino acids long. The germline V gene encodes CDR1 SGHKS and CDR2 YYEKEE (reference sequence). The ends lost 0 bases at V and 2 bases at J; junction bases unmatched: 1. As DNA, the CDR3 is TGTGCCAGCAGCTTGGCGGGGGGGCCCTACGAGCAGTACTTC. As protein: CASSLAGGPYEQYF. Based on the CDR3 plus reference TRBV5-5 and TRBJ2-7, the full variable domain is DAGVTQSPTHLIKTRGQQVTLRCSPISGHKSVSWYQQVLGQGPQFIFQYYEKEERGRGNFPDRFSARQFPNYSSELNVNALLLGDSALYLCASSLAGGPYEQYFGPGTRLTVT.

The sample holds many counts of this clonotype. The chain carries TRBV20-1 and TRBJ1-5; no firm D call. Germline V lookup: CDR1 DFQATT, CDR2 SNEGSKA (reference sequence). The germline V and J ends were trimmed by 3 bases and 4 bases, with 7 bases remaining between them. This CDR3 is built from 12 residues. CDR3 in amino acids: CSARSANQPQHF. CDR3 nucleotides: TGCAGTGCTAGGTCGGCGAATCAGCCCCAGCATTTT.

This chain joins TRBV11-2 and TRBJ2-3; a weak D match, TRBD2 (5 bases). The germline CDR1 and CDR2 sequences are SGHAT and FQNNGV. The CDR3 is 15 amino acids. The V end was cut by 5 bases, the J end by 1 base, with 13 bases between. CDR3 nucleotide sequence: TGTGCCAGCAGCCCCACCCCGGAGGGCACAGATACGCAGTATTTT. Amino acids: CASSPTPEGTDTQYF.

This clonotype was counted between two and nine times. The V and J genes are TRBV7-2 and TRBJ2-7; 8 bases fit TRBD2. J was trimmed by 1 base and V by 5 bases; bases with no gene match: 10. The CDR3 loop spans 16 amino acids. The V gene's germline CDR1 is SGHTA and CDR2 FQGNSA. The CDR3 spells CASSAGSGLASYEQYF. The CDR3 DNA follows: TGTGCCAGCAGCGCTGGGAGTGGACTAGCTTCCTACGAGCAGTACTTC. Full variable domain (remainder filled in from reference TRBV7-2 and TRBJ2-7): GAGVSQSPSNKVTEKGKDVELRCDPISGHTALYWYRQSLGQGLEFLIYFQGNSAPDKSGLPSDRFSAERTGGSVSTLTIQRTQQEDSAVYLCASSAGSGLASYEQYFGPGTRLTVT.

This clonotype was picked up a small number of times. The chain is built from TRBV7-2 and TRBJ1-6; D gene ambiguous. V was clipped by 3 bases and J by 9 bases, with 15 bases between them. Germline assignment: CDR1 SGHTA and CDR2 FQGNSA. This CDR3 spans 15 amino acids. CDR3 coding DNA: TGTGCCAGCAGCTTCGCCCCGGTACTGGGTTCACCCCTCCACTTT. Translated, it gives CASSFAPVLGSPLHF.

In this sample, this clonotype turned up many times. The chain employs TRBV29-1 and TRBJ1-5; D perhaps matches TRBD1 (6 bases). CDR3 size: 11 residues. The germline V and J ends were trimmed by 0 bases and 15 bases, with 12 bases remaining between them. CDR1 SQVTM and CDR2 ANQGSEA come from the germline V gene. CDR3 nucleotides: TGCAGCGTTGAAGACTCGACAGGTTTGCATTTT. It specifies CSVEDSTGLHF.

This clonotype was observed a handful of times. The chain has TRBV12-3 or TRBV12-4 and TRBJ1-1; 8 bases are shared with TRBD1. This CDR3 comprises 14 residues. Germline trimming cut 5 bases from V and 1 base from J; bases unmatched to any gene: 3. The CDR3 sequence: CASSRGQENTEAFF. CDR3 coding DNA: TGTGCCAGCAGTCGGGGACAGGAGAACACTGAAGCTTTCTTT.

The rearrangement links TRBV6-5 to TRBJ2-7, with D perhaps matching TRBD1 (7 bases). Trimming left V 4 bases short and J 2 bases short, with 12 bases between. Per germline, CDR1 MNHEY and CDR2 SVGAGI. The CDR3 covers 14 residues. CDR3 coding DNA: TGTGCCAGCAGTTCAGGGGGACTTCCCTACGAGCAGTACTTC. Its protein product is CASSSGGLPYEQYF.

In this sample, this clonotype turned up a few times. V and J are TRBV7-9 and TRBJ2-1, with D perhaps TRBD1 (6 bases). The CDR3 sequence is 14 residues long. Trimming took off 5 bases at V and 6 bases at J, with 14 bases between the two ends. Germline CDR1 SEHNR, CDR2 FQNEAQ (reference sequence). The DNA of the CDR3 is TGTGCCAGCAGCCCAGGGGTTTCGGGCAATGAGCAGTTCTTC. This translates into CASSPGVSGNEQFF.

The chain combines TRBV11-3 with TRBJ2-1, with 8 bases that match TRBD2. The CDR3 runs 18 residues. J gave up 7 bases and V 0 bases, and 14 bases lay outside the gene matches. Germline CDR1 is SGHNT and CDR2 is YENEEA. CDR3 protein: CASSLDSSYGGAENEQFF. In DNA form, the CDR3 reads TGTGCCAGCAGCTTAGATTCATCGTACGGGGGGGCGGAGAATGAGCAGTTCTTC.

The V and J genes are TRBV18 and TRBJ2-2; TRBD1 is a possible D gene (6 bases). This CDR3 spans 17 amino acids. Germline V gene sequence: CDR1 KGHSH, CDR2 LQKENI. Between the trimmed V and J ends, which lost 6 bases and 3 bases, there was a span of 20 bases. The CDR3 DNA follows: TGTGCCAGCTCTCTCCTAATTGGGGGCGCGGACACCGGGGAGCTGTTTTTT. Translating it yields CASSLLIGGADTGELFF.

This clonotype turned up a few times. The chain has TRBV14 and TRBJ2-1; D possibly corresponds to TRBD1 (6 bases). The CDR3 is 15 amino acids. V was cut by 0 bases and J by 11 bases, with 17 bases left in between. Germline-derived CDR1 and CDR2 are SGHDN and FVKESK. CDR3 in DNA: TGTGCCAGCAGCCAAGATTTTGGTTTGGGGACAAAGCAGTTCTTC. This encodes CASSQDFGLGTKQFF.

This clonotype was counted between two and nine times. CDR3 sequence reads: CASSLAASGGDTQYF. CDR3 in DNA: TGTGCCAGCAGCCTCGCGGCTAGCGGGGGGGATACGCAGTATTTT. The chain employs TRBV7-2 and TRBJ2-3; 11 bases are shared with TRBD2. This CDR3 is built from 15 residues. Trimming at V came to 5 bases and at J to 6 bases, leaving 7 bases not matched to a gene. CDR1 and CDR2 (germline): SGHTA, FQGNSA.

V usage is TRBV24-1 and J usage is TRBJ2-3; D is unresolved. V was cut by 7 bases and J by 2 bases, with 12 bases left in between. The CDR3 is 14 amino acids. From germline, CDR1 is KGHDR and CDR2 SFDVKD. DNA for the CDR3: TGTGCCACCAGCGAGTCAAGGATCACAGATACGCAGTATTTT. This translates into CATSESRITDTQYF.

J is TRBJ2-5 and V is TRBV10-3, with no clear D. Germline V gene data show CDR1 as ENHRY and CDR2 as SYGVKD. Between the trimmed V and J ends, which lost 2 bases and 5 bases, there was a span of 18 bases. The CDR3 totals 16 residues. As DNA, the CDR3 is TGTGCCATCAGTGAGAGGGAAAGAACCTCCATGGAGACCCAGTACTTC. This sequence encodes CAISERERTSMETQYF.

This clonotype was seen a handful of times. The J gene is TRBJ1-2, the V gene TRBV9; maybe TRBD1 (5 bases). V lost 0 bases and J lost 7, with 19 bases in between. The CDR3 is 16 residues long. Germline V gene sequence: CDR1 SGDLS, CDR2 YYNGEE. CDR3 region: CASSVETLDGGFGYTF. In nucleotides, the CDR3 is TGTGCCAGCAGCGTAGAGACCCTTGACGGGGGGTTTGGCTACACCTTC. The variable domain in full, with the rest retrieved from reference TRBV9 and TRBJ1-2, is DSGVTQTPKHLITATGQRVTLRCSPRSGDLSVYWYQQSLDQGLQFLIQYYNGEERAKGNILERFSAQQFPDLHSELNLSSLELGDSALYFCASSVETLDGGFGYTFGSGTRLTVV.

This clonotype was counted many times. The chain has TRBV29-1 and TRBJ2-5, with unresolved D. Trimming pared 1 base from V and 0 bases from J, leaving 12 bases between. This CDR3 has 15 residues. Germline V lookup: CDR1 SQVTM, CDR2 ANQGSEA. The CDR3 nucleotides are TGCAGCGTTGAAGGGACGGATGACCACCAAGAGACCCAGTACTTC. This codes for CSVEGTDDHQETQYF.